The 27 T cell receptor beta chains in this list originate from one sample, sequenced in a study of Tregs in tolerant kidney transplant recipients. Using immunoSEQ multiplex PCR, the repertoire was profiled, and TCRdb retains in-frame clones only, with some absent. The sample comprises 80,000 to 90,000 clones, around nine tenths of which are singletons, and 4.7% rests with the top ten. Sequencing input: CD8+ T cells from blood. The receptor set was obtained from a human donor in good health.

The chain combines TRBV27 with TRBJ2-1, with TRBD2 matching over 13 bases. The CDR3 runs 17 residues. Germline lookup yields CDR1 MNHEY and CDR2 SMNVEV (reference sequence). V trimming: 5 bases; J trimming: 0 bases; junction bases outside the gene matches: 4. CDR3 nucleotide sequence: TGTGCCAGCAGTACGGGACTAGCGGGGAGCTCCTACAATGAGCAGTTCTTC. It codes for CASSTGLAGSSYNEQFF.

This clone was seen a single time. The chain combines TRBV25-1 with TRBJ1-4, with D possibly TRBD1 on 5 matching bases. V lost 1 base to trimming and J lost 14 bases, with 17 bases between them. The CDR3 runs 14 residues. The germline CDR1 and CDR2 sequences are MGHDK and SYGVNS. The CDR3 protein is CASSESGSGRGLFF. CDR3 bases: TGTGCCAGCAGTGAATCAGGCTCGGGGCGAGGGCTGTTTTTT.

The chain uses TRBV4-1 and TRBJ1-4; no reliable D call. This CDR3 is built from 17 residues. V lost 8 bases and J 8 bases, leaving 27 bases between the germline ends. Germline V CDR1 and CDR2: MGHRA, YSYEKL. The CDR3: CASRLGTSKRGGEKLFF. In DNA form, the CDR3 reads TGCGCCAGCCGGCTGGGAACCTCAAAGCGGGGTGGGGAAAAACTGTTTTTT.

The J gene is TRBJ2-7, the V gene TRBV9; the match to TRBD2 covers 8 bases. With 4 bases clipped from V and 5 bases from J, the junction kept 11 bases outside the gene matches. The germline CDR1 and CDR2 sequences are SGDLS and YYNGEE. This CDR3 spans 15 amino acids. The CDR3 DNA reads TGTGCCAGCAGCTTTAGCGGGGCTTCCTTGGACGAGCAGTACTTC. It is translated as CASSFSGASLDEQYF.

The chain links TRBV7-8 to TRBJ2-5; D gene ambiguous. Deletions cut 5 bases from V and 7 bases from J, with 17 bases between. The CDR3 has 14 amino acids. Germline values: CDR1 SGHVS, CDR2 FQNEAQ. CDR3 amino acids: CASSIIQTQRTQYF. CDR3 DNA sequence: TGTGCCAGCAGCATCATCCAGACGCAACGGACCCAGTACTTC. Variable domain in full (rest from reference TRBV7-8 and TRBJ2-5): GAGVSQSPRYKVAKRGQDVALRCDPISGHVSLFWYQQALGQGPEFLTYFQNEAQLDKSGLPSDRFFAERPEGSVSTLKIQRTQQEDSAVYLCASSIIQTQRTQYFGPGTRLLVL.

This chain links TRBV7-9 with TRBJ2-7; TRBD1 aligns across 12 bases. Per germline, CDR1 SEHNR and CDR2 FQNEAQ (reference sequence). Losses at the gene ends were 5 bases for V and 2 bases for J; bases not matched to a gene: 4. CDR3 size: 15 residues. CDR3 in amino acids: CASSIRDRGPYEQYF. Here the CDR3 DNA reads TGTGCCAGCAGCATCCGGGACAGGGGGCCCTACGAGCAGTACTTC.

The chain employs TRBV11-3 and TRBJ2-1; 8 nucleotides agree with TRBD2. The germline CDR1 and CDR2 sequences are SGHNT and YENEEA. The junction had 3 bases not matched to a gene; V was cut back by 3 bases and J by 5 bases. This CDR3 has 14 residues. The CDR3 is CASSFRGGHNEQFF. As DNA, the CDR3 is TGTGCCAGCAGCTTCCGGGGGGGCCACAATGAGCAGTTCTTC.

Details on this clone: This sample also contains other DNA sequences that code for the same CDR3. This sequence joins TRBV27 and TRBJ2-7; no clear D gene. CDR3 size: 12 residues. Per the germline V gene, CDR1 is MNHEY and CDR2 is SMNVEV (reference sequence). V was pared by 3 bases and J by 4 bases, with 7 bases between. The CDR3 is CASSFVGYEQYF. CDR3 nucleotides: TGTGCCAGCAGTTTCGTCGGTTACGAGCAGTACTTC.

This chain links TRBV27 with TRBJ1-2; perhaps TRBD1 as D (5 bases). This CDR3 has 15 amino acids. Germline CDR1 is MNHEY and CDR2 is SMNVEV (reference sequence). The V gene lost 5 bases and the J gene lost 3 bases, with 16 bases spanning the gap. The CDR3 DNA is TGTGCCAGCAGTCCGACTTATGGGGACGACTATGGCTACACCTTC. It is translated as CASSPTYGDDYGYTF.

V gene TRBV6-4 combines with J gene TRBJ2-1; D remains unclear. V dropped 6 bases and J dropped 1 base, with 10 bases sitting between them. Germline CDR1 and CDR2: MRHNA and SNTAGT. The CDR3 is 14 residues long. In DNA, the CDR3 is TGTGCCAGCAGCCATGGCAGGTCCTACAATGAGCAGTTCTTC. Its translation: CASSHGRSYNEQFF.

The chain uses TRBV6-5 and TRBJ2-7; TRBD1 matches at 9 bases. This CDR3 region has 15 residues. V was pared by 0 bases and J by 1 base, with 1 base of the junction left unmatched. Germline CDR1 and CDR2: MNHEY and SVGAGI. CDR3 in amino acids: CASSYSTGGSYEQYF. The CDR3 bases are TGTGCCAGCAGTTACTCGACAGGGGGATCCTACGAGCAGTACTTC.

The chain uses TRBV7-9 and TRBJ2-1; D is possibly TRBD2 (6 bases). Germline values: CDR1 SEHNR, CDR2 FQNEAQ (reference sequence). The V gene lost 6 bases and the J gene lost 14 bases, with 20 bases spanning the gap. The CDR3 runs 13 residues. CDR3 in DNA: TGTGCCAGCAGTGCCGGGACTGATCGGGTGGAGTTCTTC. Encoded protein: CASSAGTDRVEFF.

The rearrangement joins TRBV7-3 to TRBJ1-1; D might be TRBD1 (5 bases). CDR3 length: 15 amino acids. From germline, CDR1 is SGHTA and CDR2 FQGTGA. V gave up 2 bases and J gave up 1 base, with 11 bases separating them. The CDR3 DNA follows: TGTGCCAGCAGCTTAGTGCGGAGGGGGAACACTGAAGCTTTCTTT. Its translation is CASSLVRRGNTEAFF.

A few counts support this clone. The chain joins TRBV2 to TRBJ1-5; D call uncertain. The CDR3 length is 14 residues. Trimming removed 2 bases at V and 5 bases at J, with 10 bases between. Germline loops: CDR1 SNHLY, CDR2 FYNNEI. The CDR3 reads CASSEIRADQPQHF. The CDR3 DNA is TGTGCCAGCAGTGAAATAAGGGCGGATCAGCCCCAGCATTTT.

For the CDR3, the DNA is TGTGCCAGCAGCTACGGACAGGCCTACGAGCAGTACTTC. It translates to CASSYGQAYEQYF. The chain has TRBV9 and TRBJ2-7, with 7 bases identical to TRBD1. V lost 4 bases to trimming and J lost 2 bases; unmatched junction nucleotides: 3. The CDR3 consists of 13 residues. Per germline, CDR1 SGDLS and CDR2 YYNGEE.

This chain uses TRBV12-5 with TRBJ1-1; TRBD1 might be the D (5 bases). V lost 0 bases to trimming and J lost 3 bases, with 17 bases between them. The CDR3 is 17 residues long. Per germline, CDR1 LGHNT and CDR2 FRNRAP. The CDR3 DNA follows: TGTGCTAGTGGTTTGGTACCCCCCCAGGGACCCCACACTGAAGCTTTCTTT. It is translated as CASGLVPPQGPHTEAFF.

This clone was seen only a few times. V and J are TRBV2 and TRBJ1-2; 7 bases match TRBD1. There are 16 residues in the CDR3. Germline lookup yields CDR1 SNHLY and CDR2 FYNNEI. V shed 1 base, J shed 7 bases, and the junction held 12 bases outside the gene matches. The CDR3 protein is CASSEVGTAPSGGYTF. As DNA, the CDR3 is TGTGCCAGCAGTGAAGTGGGGACAGCACCTAGCGGTGGCTACACCTTC.

A word on this clone: Other DNA variants within this sample encode the same CDR3. The J gene is TRBJ2-1, the V gene TRBV7-3; 9 bases are shared with TRBD1. The CDR3 consists of 14 residues. V shed 5 bases, J shed 4 bases, and the junction held 3 bases outside the gene matches. Germline CDR1 SGHTA, CDR2 FQGTGA. The CDR3 coding sequence is TGTGCCAGCAGCCCAGGGACAGGGTACAATGAGCAGTTCTTC. Its protein is CASSPGTGYNEQFF.

CDR3: CASSIQYIYSNTEAFF. The CDR3 bases are TGTGCCAGTAGTATTCAGTACATTTATTCGAACACTGAAGCTTTCTTT. The J gene is TRBJ1-1, the V gene TRBV19; D call uncertain. The V gene's germline CDR1 is LNHDA and CDR2 SQIVND (reference sequence). V lost 3 bases and J 1 base, leaving 15 bases between the germline ends. The CDR3 has 16 residues.

The chain is built from TRBV30 and TRBJ1-1, with a weak D call TRBD1 (6 bases). The germline V and J ends were trimmed by 1 base and 6 bases, with 15 bases remaining between them. CDR3 size: 14 residues. CDR1 and CDR2 from the germline V gene are GTSNPN and SVGIG (reference sequence). The CDR3 is CAWSAQGGGAEAFF. The CDR3 DNA is TGTGCCTGGAGTGCACAGGGAGGAGGGGCTGAAGCTTTCTTT.

V usage is TRBV6-1 and J usage is TRBJ1-5; weak D call: TRBD1 (6 bases). Trimming shortened V by 3 bases and J by 0 bases, and 9 bases separated the two germline ends. The CDR3 spans 15 residues. Per the germline V gene, CDR1 is MNHNS and CDR2 is SASEGT. CDR3 nucleotides: TGTGCCAGCAGTGATGAGGGGGTTAGCAATCAGCCCCAGCATTTT. Protein sequence: CASSDEGVSNQPQHF.

V is TRBV11-2 and J is TRBJ2-1; D uncertain. CDR3 length: 11 residues. V lost 7 bases and J lost 11, with 12 bases in between. Germline CDR1 SGHAT, CDR2 FQNNGV. The chain's CDR3 is CASTPVGQQFF. CDR3 in DNA: TGTGCCAGCACCCCCGTTGGCCAGCAGTTCTTC.

The chain combines TRBV6-1 with TRBJ2-4; D is undetermined. V was cut by 4 bases and J by 0 bases, with 13 bases left in between. Germline assignment: CDR1 MNHNS and CDR2 SASEGT. This CDR3 has 16 amino acids. CDR3 nucleotides: TGTGCCAGCAGTGGTCCCGACTGGTTAGCCAAAAACATTCAGTACTTC. Encoded protein: CASSGPDWLAKNIQYF.

The gene calls are TRBV5-1 and TRBJ2-2; D not resolved. Per germline, CDR1 SGHRS and CDR2 YFSETQ. V gave up 4 bases and J gave up 11 bases, with 9 bases separating them. The CDR3 loop spans 11 amino acids. CDR3 nucleotide sequence: TGCGCCAGCAGCGTGGACGGTGAGCTGTTTTTT. Amino acids: CASSVDGELFF.

The chain combines TRBV5-6 with TRBJ1-2; no clear D gene. There are 13 residues in the CDR3. The V end was cut by 7 bases, the J end by 4 bases, with 14 bases between. Germline-derived CDR1 and CDR2 are SGHDT and YYEEEE. CDR3 in amino acids: CASRPVGSYGYTF. CDR3 bases: TGTGCCAGCCGTCCCGTCGGGAGCTATGGCTACACCTTC.

The chain employs TRBV15 and TRBJ1-1; D remains unclear. V was shortened by 0 bases and J by 4 bases, with 6 bases between the two germline ends. The CDR3 runs 13 residues. The V gene's germline CDR1 is LNHNV and CDR2 YYDKDF (reference sequence). CDR3 in amino acids: CATSRDSGTEAFF. The DNA of the CDR3 is TGTGCCACCAGCAGAGATAGTGGCACTGAAGCTTTCTTT. Filled out from reference TRBV15 and TRBJ1-1, the complete variable domain reads DAMVIQNPRYQVTQFGKPVTLSCSQTLNHNVMYWYQQKSSQAPKLLFHYYDKDFNNEADTPDNFQSRRPNTSFCFLDIRSPGLGDTAMYLCATSRDSGTEAFFGQGTRLTVV.

The CDR3 DNA follows: TGTGCCACCCAGTTTCATCCAGTGAACACTGAAGCTTTCTTT. Protein sequence: CATQFHPVNTEAFF. The V and J genes are TRBV28 and TRBJ1-1; D gene unclear. Germline V lookup: CDR1 MDHEN, CDR2 SYDVKM. V lost 10 bases, J lost 0 bases, and 15 bases lay in between. CDR3 length: 14 amino acids.